In this sample, the clone carrying this TCR beta chain turned up a few times. As handled by the study authors: Amplification of reference gene primers was used by the study to estimate nucleated cell counts. Clones were read by immunoSEQ multiplex PCR, and TCRdb kept only the in-frame ones, dropping some. V and J calls and clone size are given by that table; D and trimming were obtained from the DNA. The sample records just under 85,000 clones, over 80% being singletons. The V segment lost 8 bases and the J segment 10 bases; nucleotides outside the gene matches: 9. Germline assignment: CDR1 SQVTM and CDR2 ANQGSEA. The CDR3 runs to 12 residues. The source of the sample is a study of blood T cell repertoires in COVID-19.

Sequencing was done on a sample of peripheral blood. This clonotype was obtained from an elderly woman with acute or convalescent COVID-19. The V gene is TRBV29-1, the J gene TRBJ2-1; 9 nucleotides agree with TRBD2. CDR3 sequence: CSSLLAGIEQFF. The CDR3, as DNA: TGCAGCTCCCTTCTAGCGGGAATAGAGCAGTTCTTC.